The text below deals with one TCR beta chain. Its target is unknown. CDR3 size: 15 residues. Trimming removed 7 bases from V and 2 bases from J; junction bases left unmatched: 9. CDR1 is MDHEN, CDR2 SYDVKM, per germline. The data derive from a study of cytomegalovirus exposure and HLA in healthy donors. Study-level background: Prior work identified 95 million to 120 million unique TCR beta sequences in 190 million or so T cells. Overall study results and limits: Sequencing likely caused a cluster of highly shared sequence variants. An Asian-associated ancestry cluster reportedly showed fewer N-insertions than the roughly 700-donor mean in a later analysis.

This PCR relied on a set of 60 Vbeta primers and 13 Jbeta primers. Measured with immunoSEQ multiplex PCR; TCRdb has only the in-frame clones, and not every one. The data show around 100,000 clones, around 67% seen once. This receptor was taken from a woman between 45 and 65 years old in good health and CMV-seronegative. This sequence joins TRBV28 and TRBJ2-3; 7 positions agree with TRBD1. Sequencing was performed on PBMCs. The DNA of the CDR3 is TGTGCCAGCACCCCGACGGGACAGACCACAGATACGCAGTATTTT. Translating it yields CASTPTGQTTDTQYF.